This section outlines one TCR beta chain sequence together with its context. The sample originates from a study of cytomegalovirus exposure and HLA in healthy donors. The CDR3 spans 15 residues. Germline V gene sequence: CDR1 MNHNY, CDR2 SVGAGI (reference sequence). V lost 0 bases to trimming and J lost 6 bases; unmatched junction nucleotides: 0. Use of 60 Vbeta and 13 Jbeta primers characterized the PCR. Using immunoSEQ multiplex PCR, the repertoire was profiled, and TCRdb retains in-frame clones only, with some absent. The table includes roughly 120,000 clones, over 70% detected once. The specimen sequenced was PBMCs. The chain is built from TRBV6-6 and TRBJ1-6, with 9 bases lining up with TRBD1. This TCR was recovered from a woman aged 40 to 50 in good health and CMV-seropositive. The CDR3 loop is CASSYSTGGNSPLHF. The CDR3 DNA reads TGTGCCAGCAGTTACTCGACAGGGGGTAATTCACCCCTCCACTTT.